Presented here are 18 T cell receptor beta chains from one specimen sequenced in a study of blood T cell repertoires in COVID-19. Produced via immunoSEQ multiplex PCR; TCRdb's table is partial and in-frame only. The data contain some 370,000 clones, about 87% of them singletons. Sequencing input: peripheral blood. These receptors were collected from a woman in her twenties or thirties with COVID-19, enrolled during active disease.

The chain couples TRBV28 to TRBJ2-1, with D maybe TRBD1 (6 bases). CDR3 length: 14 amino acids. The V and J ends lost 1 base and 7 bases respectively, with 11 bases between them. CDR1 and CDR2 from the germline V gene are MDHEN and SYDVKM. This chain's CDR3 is CASSLSIQGNEQFF. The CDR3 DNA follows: TGTGCCAGCAGTTTATCCATACAGGGAAATGAGCAGTTCTTC.

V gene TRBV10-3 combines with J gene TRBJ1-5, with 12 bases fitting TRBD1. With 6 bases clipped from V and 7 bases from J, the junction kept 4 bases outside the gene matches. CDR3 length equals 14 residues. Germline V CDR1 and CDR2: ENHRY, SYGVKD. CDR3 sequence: CAISLGTGGQPQHF. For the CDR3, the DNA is TGTGCCATCAGCCTAGGGACAGGGGGCCAGCCCCAGCATTTT.

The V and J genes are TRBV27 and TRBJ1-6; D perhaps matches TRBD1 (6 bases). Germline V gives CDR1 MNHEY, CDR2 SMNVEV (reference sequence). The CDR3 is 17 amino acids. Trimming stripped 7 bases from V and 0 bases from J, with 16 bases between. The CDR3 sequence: CASNRGGGSSYNSPLHF. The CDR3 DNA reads TGTGCCAGCAATCGAGGGGGGGGAAGCTCCTATAATTCACCCCTCCACTTT.

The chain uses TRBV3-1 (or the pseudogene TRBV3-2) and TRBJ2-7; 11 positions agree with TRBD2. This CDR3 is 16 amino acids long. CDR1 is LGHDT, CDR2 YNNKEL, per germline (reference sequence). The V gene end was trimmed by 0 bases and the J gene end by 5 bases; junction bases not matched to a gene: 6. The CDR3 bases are TGTGCCAGCAGCCAAGATGTACTAGCGGGAGAGAACGAGCAGTACTTC. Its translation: CASSQDVLAGENEQYF.

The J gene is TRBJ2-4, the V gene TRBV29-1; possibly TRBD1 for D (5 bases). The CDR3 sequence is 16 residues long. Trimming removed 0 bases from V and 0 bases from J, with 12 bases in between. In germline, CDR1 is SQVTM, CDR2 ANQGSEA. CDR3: CSVEDRVVGAKNIQYF. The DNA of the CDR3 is TGCAGCGTTGAAGACAGGGTGGTGGGAGCCAAAAACATTCAGTACTTC.

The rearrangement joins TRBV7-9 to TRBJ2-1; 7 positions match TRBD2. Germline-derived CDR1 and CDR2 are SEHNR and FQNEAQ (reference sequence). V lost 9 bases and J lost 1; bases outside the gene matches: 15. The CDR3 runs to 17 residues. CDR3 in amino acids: CASARAGLADSYNEQFF. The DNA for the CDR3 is TGTGCCAGTGCGCGTGCGGGCCTAGCGGATTCCTACAATGAGCAGTTCTTC.

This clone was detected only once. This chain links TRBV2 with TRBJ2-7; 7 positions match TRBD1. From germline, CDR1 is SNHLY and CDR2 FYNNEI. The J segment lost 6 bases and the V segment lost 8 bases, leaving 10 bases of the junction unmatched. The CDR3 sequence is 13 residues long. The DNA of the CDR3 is TGTGCCAGCGACAGGGAGTCACTTGGCGAGCAGTACTTC. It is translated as CASDRESLGEQYF.

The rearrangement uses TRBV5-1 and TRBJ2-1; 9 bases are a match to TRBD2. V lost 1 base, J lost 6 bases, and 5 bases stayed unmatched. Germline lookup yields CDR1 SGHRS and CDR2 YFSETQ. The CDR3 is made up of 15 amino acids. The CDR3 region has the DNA TGCGCCAGCAGCTTGTTGGCTAGCGGGACCAATGAGCAGTTCTTC. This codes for CASSLLASGTNEQFF.

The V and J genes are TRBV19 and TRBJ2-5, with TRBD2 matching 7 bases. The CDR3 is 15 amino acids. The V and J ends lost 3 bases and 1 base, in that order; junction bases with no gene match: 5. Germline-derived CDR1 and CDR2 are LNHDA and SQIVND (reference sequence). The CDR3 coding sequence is TGTGCCAGTAGTATCTCTAGCGGAGTCCAAGAGACCCAGTACTTC. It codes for CASSISSGVQETQYF.

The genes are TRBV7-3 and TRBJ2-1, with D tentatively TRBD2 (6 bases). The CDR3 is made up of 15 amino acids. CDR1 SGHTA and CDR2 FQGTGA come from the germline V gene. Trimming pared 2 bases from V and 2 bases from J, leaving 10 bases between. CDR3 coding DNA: TGTGCCAGCAGCTTAGGGGCGGGGACCTACAATGAGCAGTTCTTC. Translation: CASSLGAGTYNEQFF.

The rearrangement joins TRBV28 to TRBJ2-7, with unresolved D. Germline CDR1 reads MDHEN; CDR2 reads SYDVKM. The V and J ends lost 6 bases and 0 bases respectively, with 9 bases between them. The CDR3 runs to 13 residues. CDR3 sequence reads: CASSPPSSYEQYF. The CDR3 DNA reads TGTGCCAGCAGCCCCCCTAGCTCCTACGAGCAGTACTTC. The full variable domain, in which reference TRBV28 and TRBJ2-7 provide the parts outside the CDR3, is DVKVTQSSRYLVKRTGEKVFLECVQDMDHENMFWYRQDPGLGLRLIYFSYDVKMKEKGDIPEGYSVSREKKERFSLILESASTNQTSMYLCASSPPSSYEQYFGPGTRLTVT.

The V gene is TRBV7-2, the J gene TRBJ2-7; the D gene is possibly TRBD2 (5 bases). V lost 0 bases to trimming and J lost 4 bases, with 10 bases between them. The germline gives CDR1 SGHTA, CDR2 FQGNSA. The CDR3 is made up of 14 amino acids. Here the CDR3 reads CASSLASRGYEQYF. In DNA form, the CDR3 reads TGTGCCAGCAGCTTAGCTAGCCGAGGGTACGAGCAGTACTTC.

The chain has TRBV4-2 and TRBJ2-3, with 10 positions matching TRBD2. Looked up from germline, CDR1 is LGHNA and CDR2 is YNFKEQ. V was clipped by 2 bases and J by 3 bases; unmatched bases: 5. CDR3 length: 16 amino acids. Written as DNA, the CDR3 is TGTGCCAGCAGCCAAACTAGCGGGGAGGGGACAGATACGCAGTATTTT. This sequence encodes CASSQTSGEGTDTQYF.

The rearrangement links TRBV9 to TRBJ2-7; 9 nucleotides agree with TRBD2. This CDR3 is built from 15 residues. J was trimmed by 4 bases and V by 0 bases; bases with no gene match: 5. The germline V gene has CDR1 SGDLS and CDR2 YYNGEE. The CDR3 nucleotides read TGTGCCAGCAGCGTAGGAAGCGGGAGGAGATACGAGCAGTACTTC. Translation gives CASSVGSGRRYEQYF.

In DNA, the CDR3 is TGCGCCAGCAGCGCACAGAGTTCACCCCTCCACTTT. Its translation: CASSAQSSPLHF. This sequence joins TRBV4-1 and TRBJ1-6; D is uncertain. CDR1 and CDR2 from the germline V gene are MGHRA and YSYEKL. CDR3 length equals 12 residues. V lost 5 bases to trimming and J lost 9 bases, with 8 bases between them.

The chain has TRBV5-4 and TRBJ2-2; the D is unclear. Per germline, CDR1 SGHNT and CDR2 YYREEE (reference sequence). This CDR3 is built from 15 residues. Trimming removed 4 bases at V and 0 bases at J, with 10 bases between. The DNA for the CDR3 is TGTGCCAGCAGCGTGGGCACTCCGAACACCGGGGAGCTGTTTTTT. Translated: CASSVGTPNTGELFF.

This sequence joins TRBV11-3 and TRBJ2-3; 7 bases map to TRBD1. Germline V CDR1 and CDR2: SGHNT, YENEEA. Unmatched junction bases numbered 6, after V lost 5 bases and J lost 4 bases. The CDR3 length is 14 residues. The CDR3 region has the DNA TGTGCCAGCAGCCTAGGACAGGAGGCAGATACGCAGTATTTT. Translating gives CASSLGQEADTQYF. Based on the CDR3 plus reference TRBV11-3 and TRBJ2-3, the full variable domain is EAGVVQSPRYKIIEKKQPVAFWCNPISGHNTLYWYLQNLGQGPELLIRYENEEAVDDSQLPKDRFSAERLKGVDSTLKIQPAELGDSAVYLCASSLGQEADTQYFGPGTRLTVL.

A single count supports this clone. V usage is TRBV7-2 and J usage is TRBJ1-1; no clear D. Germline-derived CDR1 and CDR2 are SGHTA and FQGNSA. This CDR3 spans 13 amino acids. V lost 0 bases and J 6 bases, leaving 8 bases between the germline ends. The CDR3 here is CASSLALLAEAFF. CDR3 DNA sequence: TGTGCCAGCAGCTTAGCGCTACTCGCTGAAGCTTTCTTT.